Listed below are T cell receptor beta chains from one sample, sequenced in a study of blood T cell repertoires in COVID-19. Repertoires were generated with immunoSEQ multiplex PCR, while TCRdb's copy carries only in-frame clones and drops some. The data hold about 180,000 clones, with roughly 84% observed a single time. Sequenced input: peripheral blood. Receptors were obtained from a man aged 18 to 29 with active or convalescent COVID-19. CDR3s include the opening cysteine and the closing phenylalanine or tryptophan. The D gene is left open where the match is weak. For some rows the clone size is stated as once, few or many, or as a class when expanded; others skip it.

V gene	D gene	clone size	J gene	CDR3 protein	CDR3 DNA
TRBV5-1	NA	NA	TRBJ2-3	CASSLGGYEDTQYF	TGCGCCAGCAGCTTGGGAGGTTACGAGGATACGCAGTATTTT
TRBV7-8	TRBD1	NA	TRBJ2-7	CASSLELTGAEQYF	TGTGCCAGCAGCTTAGAGCTTACAGGGGCCGAGCAGTACTTC
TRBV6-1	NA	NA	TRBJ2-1	CASSEATGYNEQFF	TGTGCCAGCAGTGAAGCCACAGGTTACAATGAGCAGTTCTTC
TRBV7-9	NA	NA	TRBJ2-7	CASSGQQITYEQYF	TGTGCCAGCAGTGGGCAGCAAATTACCTACGAGCAGTACTTC
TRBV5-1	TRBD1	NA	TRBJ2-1	CASSLGDRGNEQFF	TGCGCCAGCAGCTTGGGGGACAGGGGCAATGAGCAGTTCTTC
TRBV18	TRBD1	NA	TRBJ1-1	CASSPGQGMNTEAFF	TGTGCCAGCTCACCAGGACAGGGGATGAACACTGAAGCTTTCTTT
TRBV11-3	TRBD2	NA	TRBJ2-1	CASSLDWLADSYNEQFF	TGTGCCAGCAGCTTAGATTGGCTAGCGGACTCCTACAATGAGCAGTTCTTC
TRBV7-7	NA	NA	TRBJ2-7	CASSPLTGVSYEQYF	TGTGCTAGCAGTCCCCTAACGGGAGTTTCCTACGAGCAGTACTTC
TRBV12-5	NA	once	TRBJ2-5	CASGLAATGQETQYF	TGTGCTAGTGGTTTGGCCGCGACAGGACAAGAGACCCAGTACTTC
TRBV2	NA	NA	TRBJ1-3	CASSDLGTYSGNTIYF	TGTGCCAGCAGCGACCTTGGGACTTACTCTGGAAACACCATATATTTT
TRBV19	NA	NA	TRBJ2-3	CASSIRQDTQYF	TGTGCCAGTAGTATACGACAGGATACGCAGTATTTT
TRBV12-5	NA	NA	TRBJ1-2	CASGSDSPNYGYTF	TGTGCTAGTGGTTCCGACAGCCCTAACTATGGCTACACCTTC
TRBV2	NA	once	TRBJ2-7	CASYTGLYEQYF	TGTGCCAGCTACACAGGGCTCTACGAGCAGTACTTC
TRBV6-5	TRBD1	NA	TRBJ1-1	CASRTGGAGTEAFF	TGTGCCAGCAGAACAGGGGGCGCGGGGACTGAAGCTTTCTTT
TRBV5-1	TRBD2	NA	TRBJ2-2	CASRWTSGSPNTGELFF	TGCGCCAGCAGATGGACTAGCGGGAGCCCGAACACCGGGGAGCTGTTTTTT
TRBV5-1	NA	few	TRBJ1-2	CASSPDTYNYGYTF	TGCGCCAGCAGCCCGGACACGTACAACTATGGCTACACCTTC
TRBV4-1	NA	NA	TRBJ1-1	CASSPREAGTEAFF	TGCGCCAGCAGCCCTCGCGAGGCTGGGACTGAAGCTTTCTTT